This T cell receptor (beta chain) was documented in a study of control samples from healthy donors and cancer patients. CDR3 length: 18 residues. The germline V gene has CDR1 LGHNT and CDR2 FRNRAP. With 2 bases removed from V and 2 bases from J, the gap between germline ends came to 19 bases. The assay was immunoSEQ multiplex PCR, and TCRdb's table has in-frame clones only and misses some. Seen here are about 79,000 clones, 80% to 95% observed once, and the top ten hold roughly 1.3%. The chain carries TRBV12-5 and TRBJ1-5, with D possibly being TRBD1 (5 bases). The source is a woman aged 40 to 55 with lung cancer. Sequenced material: PBMCs. The CDR3 is CASGLISPSGTRNQPQHF. DNA for the CDR3: TGTGCTAGTGGTTTGATTTCCCCATCGGGGACCCGCAATCAGCCCCAGCATTTT.